One and the same sample provided the 23 T cell receptor beta chains below, sequenced in a study of control samples from healthy donors and cancer patients. The method was immunoSEQ multiplex PCR; TCRdb's version includes in-frame clones alone and lacks a portion of them. The sample contains about 55,000 clones, 95% to 96% of which appear only once. The material sequenced was blood. All receptors derive from a woman in her 30s in good health.

V and J are TRBV2 and TRBJ1-4, with 7 positions matching TRBD1. In germline, CDR1 is SNHLY, CDR2 FYNNEI. Unmatched junction bases numbered 8, after V lost 9 bases and J lost 7 bases. CDR3 length: 13 residues. The CDR3 reads CARQGFGGEKLFF. CDR3 coding DNA: TGTGCCAGACAGGGGTTTGGGGGTGAAAAACTGTTTTTT.

J is TRBJ1-5 and V is TRBV7-8; unclear D gene. Germline values: CDR1 SGHVS, CDR2 FQNEAQ. CDR3 length equals 15 residues. The V gene lost 4 bases and the J gene lost 4 bases, with 14 bases spanning the gap. The CDR3 spells CASSSSWTENQPQHF. In DNA, the CDR3 is TGTGCCAGCAGCTCTTCCTGGACGGAAAATCAGCCCCAGCATTTT.

The chain has TRBV5-1 and TRBJ2-7; D gene ambiguous. Per germline, CDR1 SGHRS and CDR2 YFSETQ. This CDR3 is built from 13 residues. Trimming pared 0 bases from V and 5 bases from J, leaving 9 bases between. The CDR3 reads CASSLAGSNEQYF. CDR3 DNA: TGCGCCAGCAGCTTGGCAGGCAGCAACGAGCAGTACTTC.

The chain joins TRBV5-6 to TRBJ2-7; either TRBD1 or TRBD2 may fit D (5 bases each). V lost 6 bases, J lost 8 bases, and 15 bases lay in between. Germline CDR1 and CDR2: SGHDT and YYEEEE. The CDR3 has 12 residues. The CDR3 DNA sequence: TGTGCCAGCAACGGACGGGACGAGAAGCAGTACTTC. Encoded protein: CASNGRDEKQYF.

This clone was found once. V is TRBV10-3 and J is TRBJ2-1, with 8 bases fitting TRBD1. The trim removed 4 bases at V and 8 bases at J, leaving 13 bases unmatched. There are 16 residues in the CDR3. CDR1 ENHRY and CDR2 SYGVKD come from the germline V gene. CDR3 sequence reads: CAISGAPGQGPHEQFF. The CDR3 DNA reads as TGTGCCATCAGTGGGGCCCCCGGACAGGGCCCCCATGAGCAGTTCTTC.

The chain has TRBV15 and TRBJ1-1; 9 nucleotides line up with TRBD1. Germline CDR1 is LNHNV and CDR2 is YYDKDF (reference sequence). The V segment lost 5 bases and the J segment 0 bases; nucleotides outside the gene matches: 4. The CDR3 sequence is 15 residues long. CDR3 protein: CATSGGQGLNTEAFF. The CDR3 nucleotides read TGTGCCACCAGCGGAGGACAGGGGTTGAACACTGAAGCTTTCTTT.

This clone has more than one count but fewer than ten. The chain employs TRBV6-4 and TRBJ2-1; TRBD2 might be the D (6 bases). The ends were cut back, 4 bases at V and 7 bases at J, with 14 bases in the middle. Looked up from germline, CDR1 is MRHNA and CDR2 is SNTAGT. The length of the CDR3 is 14 residues. The CDR3 here is CASSVDGSKNEQFF. CDR3 DNA sequence: TGTGCCAGCAGTGTGGACGGGAGTAAGAATGAGCAGTTCTTC.

The chain combines TRBV7-8 with TRBJ1-5, with D possibly being TRBD1 (5 bases). Germline-derived CDR1 and CDR2 are SGHVS and FQNEAQ. The CDR3 is made up of 15 amino acids. Between the trimmed V and J ends, which lost 5 bases and 11 bases, there was a span of 22 bases. The CDR3 loop reads CASSLFGTQVGAQHF. CDR3 bases: TGTGCCAGCAGCCTCTTCGGGACCCAGGTGGGAGCCCAGCATTTT.

The rearrangement joins TRBV30 to TRBJ2-7; the D is unclear. The V end was cut by 6 bases, the J end by 0 bases, with 6 bases between. The CDR3 spans 11 residues. Germline V gives CDR1 GTSNPN, CDR2 SVGIG (reference sequence). DNA of the CDR3: TGTGCCTGTGGCCTCTCCTACGAGCAGTACTTC. It is translated as CACGLSYEQYF.

The chain uses TRBV4-1 and TRBJ1-2; TRBD1 agrees at 7 bases. Trimming removed 2 bases from V and 0 bases from J; junction bases left unmatched: 9. In germline, CDR1 is MGHRA, CDR2 YSYEKL. CDR3 length equals 17 residues. CDR3 sequence (DNA): TGCGCCAGCAGCCAACTATCCCGGGACAGAGCTAACTATGGCTACACCTTC. This codes for CASSQLSRDRANYGYTF.

The chain combines TRBV3-1 (or the pseudogene TRBV3-2) with TRBJ2-7; D perhaps matches TRBD2 (6 bases). Trimming shortened V by 9 bases and J by 12 bases, and 18 bases separated the two germline ends. This CDR3 contains 11 residues. Germline assignment: CDR1 LGHDT and CDR2 YNNKEL (reference sequence). CDR3 bases: TGTGCCAGAAAGGCCTTGGGGCGGGGGTACTTC. Its translation: CARKALGRGYF.

The J gene is TRBJ1-3, the V gene TRBV6-6; D is perhaps TRBD1 (6 bases). The germline V gene has CDR1 MNHNY and CDR2 SVGAGI (reference sequence). CDR3 length: 16 amino acids. Trimming took 0 bases from V and 4 from J, leaving 13 bases between them. The CDR3: CASSYSGGHDGNTIYF. The CDR3 bases are TGTGCCAGCAGTTACTCCGGGGGGCACGACGGAAACACCATATATTTT.

The chain combines TRBV4-1 with TRBJ2-7, with D possibly TRBD2 on 5 matching bases. Trimming pared 4 bases from V and 2 bases from J, leaving 15 bases between. This CDR3 spans 15 amino acids. Germline V CDR1 and CDR2: MGHRA, YSYEKL. For the CDR3, the DNA is TGCGCCAGCAGCCCCCTTCCCGCACTAGCCTACGAGCAGTACTTC. It translates to CASSPLPALAYEQYF.

The chain has TRBV11-2 and TRBJ2-5; D possibly corresponds to TRBD1 (6 bases). The V and J ends lost 3 bases and 3 bases respectively, with 8 bases between them. Germline assignment: CDR1 SGHAT and CDR2 FQNNGV. This CDR3 spans 13 amino acids. The CDR3 is CASSLGAEETQYF. As DNA, the CDR3 is TGTGCCAGCAGCTTGGGGGCGGAAGAGACCCAGTACTTC.

The chain is built from TRBV28 and TRBJ2-5; no firm D call. The CDR3 has 13 amino acids. Trimming stripped 3 bases from V and 2 bases from J, with 7 bases between. Looked up from germline, CDR1 is MDHEN and CDR2 is SYDVKM. Here the CDR3 DNA reads TGTGCCAGCAGTTTGTTAGAACAAGAGACCCAGTACTTC. Translated, it gives CASSLLEQETQYF.

V gene TRBV6-2 or TRBV6-3 combines with J gene TRBJ2-5; 12 positions agree with TRBD2. The CDR3 has 17 amino acids. The V segment lost 1 base and the J segment 3 bases; nucleotides outside the gene matches: 6. CDR1 is MNHEY, CDR2 SVGEGT, per germline. CDR3 protein: CASSYWMTSGGKETQYF. CDR3 bases: TGTGCCAGCAGTTACTGGATGACTAGCGGGGGAAAAGAGACCCAGTACTTC.

The chain carries TRBV28 and TRBJ1-4, with 7 bases matching TRBD1. CDR1 and CDR2 (germline): MDHEN, SYDVKM. V gave up 5 bases and J gave up 5 bases; unmatched junction bases: 5. CDR3 length: 14 residues. The CDR3 spells CASSITGVNEKLFF. Here the CDR3 DNA reads TGTGCCAGCAGTATAACAGGGGTGAATGAAAAACTGTTTTTT.

This clone has just one count. V usage is TRBV6-5 and J usage is TRBJ2-2, with 10 bases fitting TRBD1. Germline V gene data show CDR1 as MNHEY and CDR2 as SVGAGI. This CDR3 region has 15 residues. V lost 7 bases and J lost 6; bases outside the gene matches: 8. The CDR3 nucleotides read TGTGCCAGCATAATGGGACAGGGGTGGCCCGGGGAGCTGTTTTTT. This encodes CASIMGQGWPGELFF.

The chain is built from TRBV2 and TRBJ1-1; weak D call: TRBD1 (5 bases). The CDR3 extends over 16 amino acids. Between the trimmed V and J ends, which lost 2 bases and 8 bases, there was a span of 21 bases. Germline CDR1 is SNHLY and CDR2 is FYNNEI. In DNA form, the CDR3 reads TGTGCCAGCAGTGAACTGGGTTCTTGGGGGTTCTCCGAAGCTTTCTTT. Its protein is CASSELGSWGFSEAFF.

The gene calls are TRBV2 and TRBJ2-2; no firm D call. Germline loops: CDR1 SNHLY, CDR2 FYNNEI. Trimming took 4 bases from V and 1 from J, leaving 4 bases between them. The CDR3 is made up of 13 amino acids. In DNA form, the CDR3 reads TGTGCCAGCAGTGCCCAGAACACCGGGGAGCTGTTTTTT. Protein: CASSAQNTGELFF.

The genes are TRBV7-9 and TRBJ1-2; TRBD1 agrees at 8 bases. Germline CDR1 is SEHNR and CDR2 is FQNEAQ (reference sequence). This CDR3 region has 15 residues. V shed 1 base and J 6 bases; nucleotides not matched to a gene: 7. The CDR3 DNA is TGTGCCAGCAGCTTAGGCGCAGGGGGCGAGCATGGCTACACCTTC. This encodes CASSLGAGGEHGYTF.

The rearrangement uses TRBV19 and TRBJ2-1; D possibly corresponds to TRBD2 (5 bases). Trimming left V 3 bases short and J 9 bases short, with 15 bases between. This CDR3 is built from 14 residues. Germline assignment: CDR1 LNHDA and CDR2 SQIVND (reference sequence). As DNA, the CDR3 is TGTGCCAGTAGTATGGGGTCGGGGTCCGGTGAGCAGTTCTTC. This translates into CASSMGSGSGEQFF.

The chain uses TRBV27 and TRBJ1-5, with unresolved D. The CDR3 runs 16 residues. From germline, CDR1 is MNHEY and CDR2 SMNVEV (reference sequence). With 5 bases removed from V and 3 bases from J, the gap between germline ends came to 17 bases. The CDR3 region is CASSPADRGINQPQHF. The CDR3 bases are TGTGCCAGCAGTCCCGCGGATCGGGGAATCAATCAGCCCCAGCATTTT.